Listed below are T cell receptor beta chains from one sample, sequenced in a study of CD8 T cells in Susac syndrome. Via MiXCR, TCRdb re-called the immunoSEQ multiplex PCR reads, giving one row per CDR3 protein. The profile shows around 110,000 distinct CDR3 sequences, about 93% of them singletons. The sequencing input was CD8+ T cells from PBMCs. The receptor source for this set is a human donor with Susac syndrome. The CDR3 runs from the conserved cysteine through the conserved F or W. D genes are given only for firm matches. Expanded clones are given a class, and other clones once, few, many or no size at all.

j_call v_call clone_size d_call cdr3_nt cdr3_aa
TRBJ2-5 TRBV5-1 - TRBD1 TGCGCCAGCAGCTTCGATGGGGACAGAATCTATATGGAGACCCAGTACTTC CASSFDGDRIYMETQYF
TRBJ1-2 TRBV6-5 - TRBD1 TGTGCCAGCAGTTACCTCGGGACAGGGATGGGCTACACCTTC CASSYLGTGMGYTF
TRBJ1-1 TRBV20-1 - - TGCAGTGCTAGAGATTTCCGTGCCATGAACACTGAAGCTTTCTTT CSARDFRAMNTEAFF
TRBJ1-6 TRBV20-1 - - TGCAGTGCTAGAGATAAGCCGGGAAATTCACCCCTCCACTTT CSARDKPGNSPLHF
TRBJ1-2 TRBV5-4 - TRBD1 TGTGCCAGCAGCTCCCACAGGGGGCAAGGCTACACCTTC CASSSHRGQGYTF
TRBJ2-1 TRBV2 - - TGTGCCAGCAGAGAGGGGTACTCCTACAATGAGCAGTTCTTC CASREGYSYNEQFF
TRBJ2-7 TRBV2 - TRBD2 TGTGCCAGCAGTGAAGAGACTAGCGGGGTCTACGAGCAGTACTTC CASSEETSGVYEQYF
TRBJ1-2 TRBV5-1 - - TGCGCCAGCAGCTTCAGCGGGGAAGGCTATGGCTACACCTTC CASSFSGEGYGYTF
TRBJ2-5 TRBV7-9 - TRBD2 TGTGCCAGCGGGGAGACTAGCGGGTACCAAGAGACCCAGTACTTC CASGETSGYQETQYF
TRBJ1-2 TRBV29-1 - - TGCAGCTCGAATGGCTACACCTTC CSSNGYTF
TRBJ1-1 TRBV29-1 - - TGCAGCGCTAGGACTAGAGAAACTGAAGCTTTCTTT CSARTRETEAFF
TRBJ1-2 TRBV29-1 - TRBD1 TGCAGCGTTGAAGGCACGGGACAGGGTAACTATGGCTACACCTTC CSVEGTGQGNYGYTF
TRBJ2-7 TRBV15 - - TGTGCCACCAGCCACACAACGGGGGATAGCTCCTACGAGCAGTACTTC CATSHTTGDSSYEQYF
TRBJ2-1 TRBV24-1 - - TGTGCCACCAGTGATTCCTTTTACAATGAGCAGTTCTTC CATSDSFYNEQFF
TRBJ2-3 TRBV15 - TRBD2 TGTGCCGTCGGATCGGTAGCGGGGTCTGCCGATACGCAGTATTTT CAVGSVAGSADTQYF
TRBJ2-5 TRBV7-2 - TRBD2 TGTGCCAGCTGGCGGGGGGTGGAAGAGACCCAGTACTTC CASWRGVEETQYF
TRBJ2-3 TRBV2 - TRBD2 TGTGCCAGCAGTGGACCGCCGGGGACTAGCGGGGAAACAGATACGCAGTATTTT CASSGPPGTSGETDTQYF
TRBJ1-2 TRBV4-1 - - TGCGCCAGCAGCCCCCAAAGGGGGGGAAACTATGGCTACACCTTC CASSPQRGGNYGYTF
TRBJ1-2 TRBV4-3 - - TGCGCCAGCAGCCAAGAGGTGTTAAATGGCTACACCTTC CASSQEVLNGYTF
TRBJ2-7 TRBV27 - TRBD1 TGTGCCAGCAGTTTAGGGCCGGGACAGGCCTCCTACGAGCAGTACTTC CASSLGPGQASYEQYF
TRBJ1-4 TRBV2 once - TGTGCCAGCAGTGAAGGGTGGACAGTGGAAGAAAAACTGTTTTTT CASSEGWTVEEKLFF
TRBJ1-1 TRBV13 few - TGTGCCAGCAGCTTAGGTGGACAGAACACTGAAGCTTTCTTT CASSLGGQNTEAFF
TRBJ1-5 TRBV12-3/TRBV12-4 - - TGTGCCAGCCGTGACAGTAGCAATCAGCCCCAGCATTTT CASRDSSNQPQHF
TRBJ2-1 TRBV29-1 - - TGCAGCGTAGTACCCTCCAGCGATGAGCAGTTCTTC CSVVPSSDEQFF
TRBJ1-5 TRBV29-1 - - TGCAGCGTTTTGGACGATGGGTGGGTAAATCAGCCCCAGCATTTT CSVLDDGWVNQPQHF
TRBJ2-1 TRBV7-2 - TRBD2 TGTGCCAGCAGCTTAGGACTAGCAGGTGAGCAGTTCTTC CASSLGLAGEQFF
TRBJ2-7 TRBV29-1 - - TGCAGCGTTGAAGAAGGGGAAGACGAGCAGTACTTC CSVEEGEDEQYF
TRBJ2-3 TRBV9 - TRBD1 TGTGCCAGCTGCCCGGGACAGCCGGATACGCAGTATTTT CASCPGQPDTQYF
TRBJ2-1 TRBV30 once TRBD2 TGTGCCTGGAGTGTACGGGGGGGCTACAATGAGCAGTTCTTC CAWSVRGGYNEQFF
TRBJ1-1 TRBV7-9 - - TGTGCCAGCAGCCCGGGACTAAGGGTAGAAGCTTTCTTT CASSPGLRVEAFF
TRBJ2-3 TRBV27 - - TGTGCCAGCAGTTTAGTGAGGTTCACAGATACGCAGTATTTT CASSLVRFTDTQYF
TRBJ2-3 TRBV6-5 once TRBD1 TGTGCCAGCAGTTACGAGATAGGGGGCGCGAATACGCAGTATTTT CASSYEIGGANTQYF
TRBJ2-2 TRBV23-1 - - TGCGCCAGCAGACCCCAGGGGGGGGACACCGGGGAGCTGTTTTTT CASRPQGGDTGELFF
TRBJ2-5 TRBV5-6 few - TGTGCCAGCAGTTTAGGGGCGGACCAAGAGACCCAGTACTTC CASSLGADQETQYF
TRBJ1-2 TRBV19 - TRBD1 TGTGCCAGTAGTACCGGGACAGGGCTTGGCTACACCTTC CASSTGTGLGYTF
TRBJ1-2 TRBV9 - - TGTGCCAGCAGCGCACGGGCCCAGCTCCCCTATGGCTACACCTTC CASSARAQLPYGYTF
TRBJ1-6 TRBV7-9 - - TGTGCCAGCAGAGAGGGGGGGCGGACTTCACCCCTCCACTTT CASREGGRTSPLHF
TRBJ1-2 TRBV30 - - TGTGCCTGGATCCCTAAGCGGGGAAACTATGGCTACACCTTC CAWIPKRGNYGYTF
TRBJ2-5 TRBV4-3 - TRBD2 TGCGCCAGCAGCCAAGCGTTAGCGGGGGGGCCAGAGACCCAGTACTTC CASSQALAGGPETQYF
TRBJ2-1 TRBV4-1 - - TGCGCCAGCAGCCACCGGACGGATTACAATGAGCAGTTCTTC CASSHRTDYNEQFF
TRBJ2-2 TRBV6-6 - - TGTGCCAGCTCCGGGACAACGAACACCGGGGAGCTGTTTTTT CASSGTTNTGELFF
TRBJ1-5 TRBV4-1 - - TGCGCCAGCAGCCAAGTATCGCTGACCAATCAGCCCCAGCATTTT CASSQVSLTNQPQHF
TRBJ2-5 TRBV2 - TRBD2 TGTGCCACCGCCGGCGGGGGAGAGACCCAGTACTTC CATAGGGETQYF
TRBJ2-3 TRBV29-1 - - TGCAGCGTTGAAGCTCTAGCGACTAGCACAGATACGCAGTATTTT CSVEALATSTDTQYF
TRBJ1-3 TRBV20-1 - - TGCAGTGCTAGAGATTTGGGAAACACCATATATTTT CSARDLGNTIYF
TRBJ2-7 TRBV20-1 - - TGCAGTGCTAGCAACAGGGTGACCTACGAGCAGTACTTC CSASNRVTYEQYF
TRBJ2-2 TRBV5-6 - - TGTGCCAGCAGCTTGGAAGCGGCCGCCGGGGAGCTGTTTTTT CASSLEAAAGELFF
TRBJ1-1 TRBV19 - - TGTGCCAGTAGTATCGGGAAGAACACTGAAGCTTTCTTT CASSIGKNTEAFF
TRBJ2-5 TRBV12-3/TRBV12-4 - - TGTGCCAGCAGTTTCGTCGGGGGAGGAGAGACCCAGTACTTC CASSFVGGGETQYF
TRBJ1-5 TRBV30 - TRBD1 TGTGCCTGGGAAGACAGGGGCTACAATCAGCCCCAGCATTTT CAWEDRGYNQPQHF
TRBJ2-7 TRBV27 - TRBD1 TGTGCCAGCAGTCCCCGCGGGTCCCGGGACAGGGAATACTTC CASSPRGSRDREYF
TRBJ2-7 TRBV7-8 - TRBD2 TGTGCCAGCAGCCCGAGGACTAGCGGGGGGGCTTACGAGCAGTACTTC CASSPRTSGGAYEQYF
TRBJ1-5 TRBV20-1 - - TGCAGTGCTAGGGATCGGGACATTGGACGACAGCCCCAGCATTTT CSARDRDIGRQPQHF
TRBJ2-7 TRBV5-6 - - TGTGCCAGCAGCTTCTTAGCCAGGGTGGAAATCGAGCAGTACTTC CASSFLARVEIEQYF
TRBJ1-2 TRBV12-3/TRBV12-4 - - TGTGCCAGCAGTTCGGGCCTACGGGGGGGCTATGGCTACACCTTC CASSSGLRGGYGYTF
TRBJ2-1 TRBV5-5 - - TGTGCCAGCAGCTGGAACAATGAGCAGTTCTTC CASSWNNEQFF